This section outlines one T cell receptor beta chain sequence together with its context. Its specificity is not known. Data came from immunoSEQ multiplex PCR; TCRdb stores just in-frame clones and leaves some out. The sample shows under 100,000 clones, approximately 89% of them seen only once. This sample is drawn from a study of T cell responses to AZD1222 COVID-19 vaccine. Findings and limits, study-wide: Baseline seropositivity characterized only six AZD1222 recipients. With two AZD1222 doses given, Spike-specific TCR breadth and depth both rose. No repertoire was sampled before or during the peak T cell response, only after it.

CDR3 length: 13 amino acids. V was trimmed by 5 bases and J by 7 bases, leaving 12 bases between them. Germline CDR1 and CDR2: MNHEY and SVGAGI. This receptor was obtained from an adult who received the AZD1222 COVID-19 vaccine. The chain recombines TRBV6-5 with TRBJ1-5; D not certain. The specimen was peripheral blood, collected 28 days after the second AZD1222 dose. The CDR3 loop is CASSTRERQPQHF. In DNA form, the CDR3 reads TGTGCCAGCAGTACCCGGGAGCGACAGCCCCAGCATTTT.